This T cell receptor beta chain was retrieved from a study of cytomegalovirus exposure and HLA in healthy donors listed by TCRdb under 2017. With regard to the full study: According to an earlier analysis of a few hundred of the donors, 150 million to 200 million T cells yielded 117 million unique TCR beta sequences and about 300 Gb of sequence data. Alongside the repertoire data, information on donor age, sex, ethnicity and CMV serostatus was compiled. The genetic ancestry cluster associated with self-reported Caucasian donors included about four fifths of the 300 to 400 genotyped donors. All discovery cohort repertoires had been generated using a single sequencing platform. To decide whether each TCR beta V gene segment behaved as functional or pseudogenic, an earlier analysis of fewer than 750 of the donors relied on high-throughput TCR beta sequencing. Rather than using new phenotypic data, the later analysis identified candidate immune exposures from TCR beta sequences and from how often those sequences occurred across donors. In addition to the first cohort of roughly 670 subjects, a separate validation cohort of 130 or so different subjects was used. Because of strong linkage in the cohort, a few DR-DQ haplotypes were treated as single units for association and clustering. An early release covering roughly 600 HLA-typed donors comprised about 300 gigabases of sequencing data and 85 million to 100 million unique TCR sequences. High-throughput TCR immunosequencing, statistical association of individual TCRs with disease status, and machine learning were combined to predict cytomegalovirus infection status. The study was designed to test whether signatures of past pathogen exposure could be identified by cataloging public T cell receptors. Among almost 400 genotyped donors of the cohort, an average of approximately 240,000 unique TCR beta nucleotide sequences were sequenced per donor, around 20% of them non-productive. Class I and class II HLA loci were covered by the typing at four-digit resolution. A later analysis re-analyzed previously published TCR beta repertoires from hundreds of donors and added high-resolution HLA genotyping to study TCR occurrence patterns. In a later genetic analysis, genome-wide SNP genotypes for about 60% of the 666 donors were used, and that subset was treated as a discovery cohort. The study used immunosequencing to profile the T cell repertoires of several hundred subjects and linked those repertoires to cytomegalovirus serostatus. Typing coverage differed by locus: A, B, C, DRB1 and DQB1 were typed in about 629-630 donors, DQA1 in about 510, DPA1 in nearly 610, and DPB1 in 450 to 490. Overall results and qualifications from the work: Assigning TCR associations to individual alleles was difficult when HLA alleles, especially DR and DQ, strongly co-occurred. Sequencing depth was assumed to be roughly uniform across donors in the presence/absence analyses, though that assumption may not hold. The 87-base-pair reads could not distinguish some IMGT-functional V segments, including TRBV6-2 and TRBV6-3, so those segments were excluded. According to a later genetic analysis, donors in an Asian-associated ancestry cluster had fewer N-insertions in productive TCRs than the roughly 700-donor mean. Linkage disequilibrium might explain the correlated functional status among segregating V segments, but an unknown experimental factor could not be excluded. A later analysis found that TCR association rates varied across HLA loci, with DRB1 alleles showing the most associated TCRs and HLA-C alleles the fewest. While some public TCRs were present in many individuals, most TCR sequences turned up only very rarely across donors. The study listed 164 TCR beta chains as associated with cytomegalovirus. A later analysis found that most CMV-associated TCR beta chains appeared HLA-restricted, with HLA associations seemingly driven largely by CMV exposure. Broadly in line with IMGT annotations, most TCR beta V segments showed up in productive rearrangements about 87% or about 30% of the time in an earlier analysis of 587 of the donors. A further reported finding was that TCR beta sequences accurately predicted the HLA-A and HLA-B alleles for most subjects in the first cohort. The cohort was sequenced for TCR beta chains only, and without alpha or paired-chain data the features that could be detected were limited. In a later analysis, several top co-occurrence clusters were reported to appear linked to parvovirus B19, influenza, CMV and Epstein-Barr virus. In a later analysis, HLA-associated TCR beta chains were found to be more clonally expanded and to have lower generation probabilities than equally common non-associated chains. In both the original and validation cohorts, the classifier was reported to diagnose cytomegalovirus status with high specificity and sensitivity. A few of the identified cytomegalovirus-associated TCR beta chains were confirmed in vitro to be specific for cytomegalovirus antigens. In a later genetic analysis, a missense DCLRE1C variant was associated with V-gene and J-gene trimming of TCR beta chains, and the association was replicated in an independent cohort. HLA typing was unavailable for some donors at each locus, so association tests used only the typed subset. A cluster of highly shared sequence variants was judged likely to be a technical artifact of the sequencing pipeline. The authors suggested that the approach could potentially be extended to other disease states and immunological phenotypes. A later analysis associated 17,000 or so TCR beta sequences with specific HLA alleles at a false discovery rate of 0.05. Over 15 rarely observed V segments, including chromosome 9 orphons, were excluded from the earlier analysis of just under 600 of the donors because counts were too low. The only immune exposure information available for the cohort was CMV serostatus.

Points on this clone: No cognate antigen has been identified for it. The input lacks base qualities; no much larger clone sits a single base away.

The method behind the library was the immunoSEQ multiplex PCR assay. For the multiplex PCR, a mixture combining 60 forward primers for TCR Vbeta segments and 13 reverse primers for TCR Jbeta segments was used. A multiplex PCR assay on genomic DNA amplified the CDR3 region of rearranged TCR beta genes. The amplified TCR beta libraries were sequenced on the Illumina HiSeq System as 87-base-pair reads. In the authors' own workflow: Across the 670 or so repertoires, a later analysis counted tens of millions of unique TCR beta chains, some 11 million of which were shared by at least two donors. A nearest-neighbor algorithm error-corrected the raw reads and collapsed the reads into unique sequences, merging closely related sequences to remove PCR and sequencing errors. Alignment of CDR3 sequences to IMGT reference sequences was used to assign V, D and J gene segments. For a sequence to be retained, a match of at least six nucleotides was required to both a V gene segment and a J gene segment. Rearrangements were called productive when the CDR3 lacked stop codons and stayed in frame with V and J; all others were non-productive. CDR3 was defined according to IMGT convention as the region running from the second conserved V-encoded cysteine to the conserved J-encoded phenylalanine. The earlier analysis of a few hundred of the donors excluded any sequence lacking an unambiguous match to a single V gene segment. An earlier analysis of 587 of the donors classified V segments as functional when productive rearrangements were above 56.7% and as segregating when the standard deviation between donors was above 5%. To diagnose cytomegalovirus status from the catalog of TCR beta chain sequences, a statistical classification framework was built. In a later analysis, TCR nucleotide sequences were compared against IMGT/GENE-DB human TR gene sequences so that V and J genes could be assigned. The TCRdist pipeline was used in a later analysis to assign CDR3 sequences and most-parsimonious VDJ recombination scenarios. In a later analysis, each TCR beta chain was defined by its CDR3 amino acid sequence together with its V-gene family, and reads lacking a unique V-gene family were excluded. In a later analysis, some 600 highly shared, low-generation-probability nucleotide sequences were removed to address suspected cross-contamination and a sequencing artifact. In a later analysis, a clonal expansion index for each public chain was calculated from normalized within-repertoire ranks of inferred template counts. Generation probabilities in a later analysis came from a VDJ recombination model fitted to out-of-frame rearrangements, and those results were checked against IGoR. Hypergeometric tests were used in a later analysis to score TCR-TCR, TCR-HLA and TCR-CMV co-occurrence, with a repertoire-size bias correction applied to the TCR pairs. False discovery rates were estimated in a later analysis by permuting HLA or CMV assignments 20 times. In a later analysis, co-occurring TCRs were grouped using DBSCAN, and TCRdist sequence similarity was added for clustering within HLA-allele-positive subsets. Co-occurrence clustering excluded repertoires with fewer than 30,000 or more than 120,000 public chains, plus five with anomalous nucleotide sharing. The table comes from immuneACCESS by way of TCRdb, which keeps in-frame sequences with V and J called. Part of the clones is missing from these tables; in studies checked, under half for an unresolved V gene and the rest for unknown reasons. That table gives V, J and clone size, and the DNA gave D and trimming. This sample has about 170,000 clones in its table, and around 86% of those were observed once. The ten largest clones capture approximately 2.1% of the sample.

The CDR3 numbers 16 residues from cysteine through phenylalanine. The retained sequence is limited to the CDR3, 48 bases, with the frame set at the first base. In the germline V gene, CDR1 corresponds to MGHRA and CDR2 to YSYEKL. V ends up 3 bases short and J 6 bases short, with an unmatched junction base count of 9. In total, about 650 healthy bone marrow donors made up the cohort. All cohort members were sampled while nominally healthy, although unrecorded immune exposures were likely present. The donor tested CMV seronegative and was one of the 352 seronegative cohort members. Every donor gave a peripheral blood sample, and the peripheral blood mononuclear cells from that sample were used for TCR beta sequencing. The Qiagen DNeasy Blood Extraction Kit was used to extract genomic DNA from the blood cell samples.

The receptor's source is a male donor in good health and CMV-seronegative. The chain is made from TRBV4-1 and TRBJ1-4; the central 8 bases match TRBD1. The sequenced sample was PBMCs. The bases read TGCGCCAGCAGCCATACCAGGACAGGGATGGATGAAAAACTGTTTTTT. This encodes CASSHTRTGMDEKLFF.